A single sample is the source of the 18 T cell receptor beta chains below, sequenced in a study of Ad26.COV2.S vaccination and SARS-CoV-2 variants. Sequencing was performed with immunoSEQ multiplex PCR; in TCRdb, only in-frame clones are kept and a portion is missing. Of 300,000 to 450,000 clones detected, 85% appear once; the ten largest clones hold 2.5% to 3.5%. Treatment denoted: 15 to 20 received Ad26.COV2.S at low or high dose, single or two shots; about 5 received placebo; per-sample allocation not given. Material that was analyzed had been drawn on day 63 after the first vaccine or placebo injection. Source: peripheral blood, taken in a trial of Ad26.COV2.S vaccine versus placebo. The source is a person aged 18-60 years who received the Ad26.COV2.S COVID-19 vaccine or a placebo.

This chain connects TRBV29-1 to TRBJ2-1, with 8 bases lining up with TRBD2. The CDR3 is made up of 15 amino acids. Losses at the gene ends were 2 bases for V and 8 bases for J; bases not matched to a gene: 11. Germline V lookup: CDR1 SQVTM, CDR2 ANQGSEA. CDR3 bases: TGCAGCGTTGAACGAGCAGCGGGAGATCTTGATGAGCAGTTCTTC. It translates to CSVERAAGDLDEQFF.

V and J are TRBV11-3 and TRBJ2-7; D uncertain. With 5 bases removed from V and 7 bases from J, the gap between germline ends came to 12 bases. Germline assignment: CDR1 SGHNT and CDR2 YENEEA. The CDR3 runs 12 residues. The CDR3 region has the DNA TGTGCCAGCAGCCTAGGTCTCGGGGAGCAGTACTTC. Its protein is CASSLGLGEQYF.

This chain connects TRBV5-4 to TRBJ1-2; TRBD1 might be the D (6 bases). Deletions cut 0 bases from V and 6 bases from J, with 9 bases between. Germline values: CDR1 SGHNT, CDR2 YYREEE (reference sequence). The CDR3 covers 13 residues. The CDR3: CASSLAGGNGYTF. CDR3 bases: TGTGCCAGCAGCTTGGCGGGGGGCAATGGCTACACCTTC.

CDR3: CASREGAGTDTQYF. CDR3 coding DNA: TGTGCCAGCAGGGAGGGGGCAGGGACAGATACGCAGTATTTT. The genes are TRBV11-2 and TRBJ2-3; the D gene is possibly TRBD1 (7 bases). Germline V gene lookup returns CDR1 SGHAT and CDR2 FQNNGV. Trimming removed 6 bases at V and 3 bases at J, with 13 bases between. There are 14 residues in the CDR3.

This clone turned up a few times. This sequence joins TRBV30 and TRBJ1-5; D perhaps matches TRBD1 (5 bases). V shed 3 bases and J shed 4 bases, with 10 bases lying between them. Germline assignment: CDR1 GTSNPN and CDR2 SVGIG (reference sequence). The CDR3 sequence is 13 residues long. CDR3 sequence reads: CAWSRDQNQPQHF. The CDR3, as DNA: TGTGCCTGGAGCCGGGACCAAAATCAGCCCCAGCATTTT.

The CDR3 DNA is TGCAGCGTTGAGATGGAGGGTAAAGAGACCCAGTACTTC. This gives the protein CSVEMEGKETQYF. The chain is built from TRBV29-1 and TRBJ2-5, with D possibly being TRBD2 (6 bases). From germline, CDR1 is SQVTM and CDR2 ANQGSEA. The CDR3 loop spans 13 amino acids. The ends were cut back, 3 bases at V and 3 bases at J, with 11 bases in the middle.

The V and J genes are TRBV24-1 and TRBJ1-5; the match to TRBD1 covers 7 bases. J lost 0 bases, V lost 9 bases, and 13 bases had no gene match. Germline-derived CDR1 and CDR2 are KGHDR and SFDVKD. This CDR3 is 17 amino acids long. CDR3 sequence (DNA): TGTGCCACCCAAGGGACAGACGGGATTAATAGCAATCAGCCCCAGCATTTT. It specifies CATQGTDGINSNQPQHF.

Regarding this clone: One base away lies a much larger clone, so this may be a sequencing read error. The chain links TRBV27 to TRBJ2-2, with D perhaps TRBD2 (7 bases). The CDR3 has 14 residues. CDR1 MNHEY and CDR2 SMNVEV come from the germline V gene (reference sequence). V lost 1 base and J 6 bases, leaving 9 bases between the germline ends. CDR3 protein: CASSLLGGPGELFF. The CDR3 nucleotides are TGTGCCAGCAGTTTATTGGGGGGGCCCGGGGAGCTGTTTTTT.

The chain couples TRBV5-6 to TRBJ2-5; the D is unclear. Germline CDR1 reads SGHDT; CDR2 reads YYEEEE. The CDR3 sequence is 15 residues long. Trimming stripped 3 bases from V and 2 bases from J, with 14 bases between. CDR3 coding DNA: TGTGCCAGCAGCTCCGTAGGAATGGGGCAAGAGACCCAGTACTTC. As protein: CASSSVGMGQETQYF.

Turning to this clone: The CDR3 does not end in the conserved phenylalanine or tryptophan, so this is likely a read error. Because the CDR3's place on the DNA is in doubt, the DNA is left out and the CDR3 is given as listed by TCRdb. The J gene is TRBJ1-1, the V gene TRBV20-1. The CDR3 spans 9 amino acids, including both terminal residues. The V gene's germline CDR1 is DFQATT and CDR2 SNEGSKA (reference sequence). The CDR3 spells CSATKGGVR.

The V call is TRBV9, the J call TRBJ2-5; TRBD2 matches 9 bases. Germline V gene lookup returns CDR1 SGDLS and CDR2 YYNGEE. The V and J ends lost 4 bases and 5 bases, in that order; junction bases with no gene match: 9. CDR3 size: 15 residues. CDR3 residues: CASSTIAGAEETQYF. The DNA of the CDR3 is TGTGCCAGCAGCACAATAGCGGGAGCGGAGGAGACCCAGTACTTC.

This clone was counted once. The rearrangement joins TRBV5-1 to TRBJ2-7; TRBD1 might be the D (6 bases). The CDR3 covers 15 residues. Germline V gene sequence: CDR1 SGHRS, CDR2 YFSETQ. V lost 2 bases, J lost 5 bases, and 17 bases lay in between. The DNA of the CDR3 is TGCGCCAGCAGCTTTCCGGGACAACGGAGAGACGAGCAGTACTTC. Encoded protein: CASSFPGQRRDEQYF.

This clone was seen only once. The genes are TRBV18 and TRBJ2-7, with a weak D call TRBD2 (5 bases). The CDR3 runs 13 residues. The V end was cut by 3 bases, the J end by 6 bases, with 12 bases between. Per the germline V gene, CDR1 is KGHSH and CDR2 is LQKENI. The DNA of the CDR3 is TGTGCCAGCTCACCTCCAGGAGGTCGCGAGCAGTACTTC. Residues: CASSPPGGREQYF.

The chain couples TRBV20-1 to TRBJ2-1; 10 nucleotides match TRBD2. Trimming removed 3 bases from V and 6 bases from J; junction bases left unmatched: 5. Germline V CDR1 and CDR2: DFQATT, SNEGSKA (reference sequence). The CDR3 has 14 amino acids. The CDR3 reads CSASLAGAGNEQFF. The CDR3, as DNA: TGCAGTGCTAGTCTAGCGGGAGCAGGCAATGAGCAGTTCTTC.

The CDR3 nucleotides are TGTGCCAGCAGTTTATCTCCATCTAACTATGGCTACACCTTC. Its translation: CASSLSPSNYGYTF. V gene TRBV27 combines with J gene TRBJ1-2; D gene ambiguous. Germline V CDR1 and CDR2: MNHEY, SMNVEV (reference sequence). The CDR3 is 14 amino acids. The V end was cut by 0 bases, the J end by 0 bases, with 5 bases between.

This sequence joins TRBV5-6 and TRBJ2-7, with 9 bases identical to TRBD1. Germline V CDR1 and CDR2: SGHDT, YYEEEE. CDR3 length equals 15 residues. The trim removed 4 bases at V and 5 bases at J, leaving 10 bases unmatched. Here the CDR3 DNA reads TGTGCCAGCAGCACCTCCGGGACAGGGAGGCACGAGCAGTACTTC. As protein: CASSTSGTGRHEQYF.

The V gene is TRBV18, the J gene TRBJ1-2; 7 bases map to TRBD1. V dropped 4 bases and J dropped 4; count of bases not matched to a gene: 9. The germline V gene encodes CDR1 KGHSH and CDR2 LQKENI. This CDR3 comprises 15 residues. CDR3 coding DNA: TGTGCCAGCTCACGGGAACCCGGGACAGTCTATGGCTACACCTTC. Its protein is CASSREPGTVYGYTF.

The V gene is TRBV7-2, the J gene TRBJ1-1; D is ambiguous. Germline V CDR1 and CDR2: SGHTA, FQGNSA. The CDR3 is made up of 14 amino acids. V was trimmed by 3 bases and J by 0 bases, leaving 8 bases between them. The CDR3 DNA reads as TGTGCCAGCAGCTTCGACGTGATGAACACTGAAGCTTTCTTT. It is translated as CASSFDVMNTEAFF.